This passage covers 9 T cell receptor beta chains from one sample sequenced in a study of T cells in Graves' hyperthyroidism and ophthalmopathy. TCR beta CDR3 sequences were amplified from RNA transcripts. The study used the HTBI primer set for a first-round RT-PCR of the TCR CDR3. TCRdb recomputed calls from the multiplex PCR reads with MiXCR, one row per CDR3 protein. Of 300,000 to 450,000 distinct CDR3 sequences in the sample, 15% to 20% were seen once. Sequencing was carried out using blood. Receptors originate from a woman in her 30s with Graves' hyperthyroidism that later progressed to Graves' ophthalmopathy.

The table lists this clonotype with many counts. V and J are TRBV28 and TRBJ2-2, with 13 bases matching TRBD2. Trimming at V came to 5 bases and at J to 8 bases, leaving 11 bases not matched to a gene. The CDR3 runs to 17 residues. CDR1 is MDHEN, CDR2 SYDVKM, per germline. The CDR3 region is CASSPITSGGAQGELFF. The CDR3 nucleotides are TGTGCCAGCAGTCCCATCACTAGCGGGGGGGCTCAAGGGGAGCTGTTTTTT. The full variable domain, rest sourced from reference TRBV28 and TRBJ2-2, is DVKVTQSSRYLVKRTGEKVFLECVQDMDHENMFWYRQDPGLGLRLIYFSYDVKMKEKGDIPEGYSVSREKKERFSLILESASTNQTSMYLCASSPITSGGAQGELFFGEGSRLTVL.

This chain connects TRBV7-8 to TRBJ2-1, with TRBD2 identical over 7 bases. Germline CDR1 SGHVS, CDR2 FQNEAQ. Trimming cost V 7 bases and J 0 bases; bases outside gene matches: 6. The CDR3 extends over 15 amino acids. The CDR3 loop reads CASKSRGSSYNEQFF. Written as DNA, the CDR3 is TGTGCCAGCAAGTCTCGCGGGAGCTCCTACAATGAGCAGTTCTTC.

Many counts were recorded for this clonotype. This chain joins TRBV20-1 and TRBJ2-5; 7 positions agree with TRBD1. CDR3 length: 15 amino acids. CDR1 and CDR2 (germline): DFQATT, SNEGSKA (reference sequence). J lost 4 bases, V lost 6 bases, and 14 bases had no gene match. The CDR3 is CSAINLQGVLETQYF. The CDR3 bases are TGCAGTGCAATTAACCTCCAGGGGGTACTAGAGACCCAGTACTTC.

This clonotype was counted at least ten times. The CDR3 loop is CASSLLVTGELFF. The DNA for the CDR3 is TGTGCCAGCAGCTTACTGGTCACCGGGGAGCTGTTTTTT. The V and J genes are TRBV7-6 and TRBJ2-2; D is ambiguous. CDR1 is SGHVS and CDR2 is FNYEAQ in the germline V gene. V lost 2 bases, J lost 4 bases, and 5 bases lay in between. This CDR3 contains 13 residues.

As regards this clonotype: This may be a read error, as it is one base from a much larger clone. The V gene is TRBV7-2, the J gene TRBJ2-1; 9 positions match TRBD2. In germline, CDR1 is SGHTA, CDR2 FQGNSA. This CDR3 comprises 17 residues. The DNA for the CDR3 is TGTGTCAGCACCAAAGAAGGGGGCGGGAGGGCGCACAATGAGCAGTTCTTC. Translation gives CVSTKEGGGRAHNEQFF. The variable domain in full, with the rest retrieved from reference TRBV7-2 and TRBJ2-1, is GAGVSQSPSNKVTEKGKDVELRCDPISGHTALYWYRQSLGQGLEFLIYFQGNSAPDKSGLPSDRFSAERTGGSVSTLTIQRTQQEDSAVYLCVSTKEGGGRAHNEQFFGPGTRLTVL.

The chain links TRBV29-1 to TRBJ1-4; 9 bases are shared with TRBD1. Germline lookup yields CDR1 SQVTM and CDR2 ANQGSEA. CDR3 length: 12 residues. V shed 4 bases, J shed 8 bases, and the junction held 2 bases outside the gene matches. CDR3 protein: CSVGQGDEKLFF. The DNA for the CDR3 is TGCAGCGTTGGACAGGGGGACGAAAAACTGTTTTTT. The full variable domain, in which reference TRBV29-1 and TRBJ1-4 provide the parts outside the CDR3, is SAVISQKPSRDICQRGTSLTIQCQVDSQVTMMFWYRQQPGQSLTLIATANQGSEATYESGFVIDKFPISRPNLTFSTLTVSNMSPEDSSIYLCSVGQGDEKLFFGSGTQLSVL.

This clonotype was observed at least ten times. The chain combines TRBV28 with TRBJ2-7; D unresolved. Trimming shortened V by 2 bases and J by 3 bases, and 14 bases separated the two germline ends. The CDR3 runs 15 residues. Germline V gene sequence: CDR1 MDHEN, CDR2 SYDVKM. The CDR3, as DNA: TGTGCCAGCAGTTTAGGGGTTTGGTCCCTCTACGAGCAGTACTTC. Protein product: CASSLGVWSLYEQYF.

This clonotype was recorded many times. The rearrangement links TRBV20-1 to TRBJ2-5; the D gene is possibly TRBD2 (5 bases). This CDR3 region has 13 residues. V was cut by 6 bases and J by 0 bases, with 11 bases left in between. Germline values: CDR1 DFQATT, CDR2 SNEGSKA (reference sequence). The DNA of the CDR3 is TGCAGTGCGGACTCAATGTACCAAGAGACCCAGTACTTC. Translated, it gives CSADSMYQETQYF.

This chain connects TRBV6-2 or TRBV6-3 to TRBJ2-1; the match to TRBD2 covers 10 bases. Trimming took 3 bases from V and 10 from J; bases not matched to a gene: 6. The CDR3 is 14 residues long. The germline CDR1 and CDR2 sequences are MNHEY and SVGEGT. CDR3 coding DNA: TGTGCCAGCAGTTATGGGGTAGCGGGGGGCGAGCAGTTCTTC. Its translation: CASSYGVAGGEQFF.